A single sample is the source of the 12 T cell receptor beta chains below, sequenced in a study of shared clonotypes between healthy human individuals. Produced via immunoSEQ multiplex PCR; TCRdb's table is partial and in-frame only. Here the sample spans under 80,000 clones, 60% to 70% being singletons. The specimen was memory CD8+ T cells sorted from blood. Specified subset: CD45RO+ cells pooled with CCR7-negative TemRA cells. These receptors came from a man aged 25-45 years in good health.

The chain employs TRBV7-2 and TRBJ1-5; D perhaps matches TRBD1 (6 bases). The CDR3 is 14 amino acids. Per germline, CDR1 SGHTA and CDR2 FQGNSA. The germline V and J ends were trimmed by 5 bases and 8 bases, with 16 bases remaining between them. The CDR3 DNA reads as TGTGCCAGCAGCCCTTTGACAGGCAGGGAGCCCCAGCATTTT. It codes for CASSPLTGREPQHF.

This clone was seen at least ten times. The gene calls are TRBV2 and TRBJ2-1, with TRBD2 identical over 9 bases. V lost 8 bases, J lost 6 bases, and 14 bases stayed unmatched. Germline V gene sequence: CDR1 SNHLY, CDR2 FYNNEI. This CDR3 spans 16 amino acids. CDR3: CASGSLVGGRANEQFF. For the CDR3, the DNA is TGTGCCAGCGGTTCGTTGGTGGGCGGGAGGGCCAATGAGCAGTTCTTC.

The rearrangement links TRBV7-9 to TRBJ2-3; 7 positions agree with TRBD2. The germline V gene has CDR1 SEHNR and CDR2 FQNEAQ (reference sequence). The CDR3 is 14 amino acids. V shed 1 base and J 6 bases; nucleotides not matched to a gene: 4. The DNA of the CDR3 is TGTGCCAGCAGCTTAGTCGCGGGAGCGGATACGCAGTATTTT. Translated: CASSLVAGADTQYF.

This chain uses TRBV29-1 with TRBJ2-2; 11 bases agree with TRBD2. V lost 6 bases and J lost 2; bases outside the gene matches: 5. This CDR3 is 15 amino acids long. Germline V gives CDR1 SQVTM, CDR2 ANQGSEA. The CDR3 protein is CSVRLAGKNTGELFF. CDR3 DNA sequence: TGCAGCGTCCGACTAGCGGGAAAAAACACCGGGGAGCTGTTTTTT.

V usage is TRBV7-8 and J usage is TRBJ2-7; D is possibly TRBD1 or TRBD2 (5 bases each). V was trimmed by 2 bases and J by 0 bases, leaving 11 bases between them. The CDR3 has 15 amino acids. CDR1 and CDR2 (germline): SGHVS, FQNEAQ. The CDR3 is CASSLLSGSSYEQYF. The CDR3 DNA follows: TGTGCCAGCAGCTTACTATCAGGGAGCTCCTACGAGCAGTACTTC.

This chain connects TRBV5-6 to TRBJ2-2; D possibly corresponds to TRBD1 (6 bases). Trimming pared 2 bases from V and 4 bases from J, leaving 6 bases between. The CDR3 is made up of 13 amino acids. Germline loops: CDR1 SGHDT, CDR2 YYEEEE. The DNA of the CDR3 is TGTGCCAGCAGCTTAGGGGGCACCGGGGAGCTGTTTTTT. It translates to CASSLGGTGELFF. Looking up the rest from reference TRBV5-6 and TRBJ2-2 gives the full variable domain: DAGVTQSPTHLIKTRGQQVTLRCSPKSGHDTVSWYQQALGQGPQFIFQYYEEEERQRGNFPDRFSGHQFPNYSSELNVNALLLGDSALYLCASSLGGTGELFFGEGSRLTVL.

The chain links TRBV7-8 to TRBJ2-1; 11 nucleotides match TRBD2. CDR1 and CDR2 from the germline V gene are SGHVS and FQNEAQ. V lost 2 bases to trimming and J lost 6 bases; unmatched junction nucleotides: 9. There are 17 residues in the CDR3. The CDR3 spells CASSLLTETSGANEQFF. The CDR3 nucleotides read TGTGCCAGCAGCTTACTGACGGAGACTAGCGGGGCCAATGAGCAGTTCTTC.

The V call is TRBV28, the J call TRBJ2-3, with TRBD2 identical over 13 bases. The germline CDR1 and CDR2 sequences are MDHEN and SYDVKM. V shed 6 bases, J shed 5 bases, and the junction held 5 bases outside the gene matches. This CDR3 has 15 residues. CDR3 residues: CASRRTSGRGDTQYF. CDR3 DNA: TGTGCCAGCAGGAGGACTAGCGGGAGAGGAGATACGCAGTATTTT.

The table lists this clone with a few counts. The V gene is TRBV25-1, the J gene TRBJ2-3, with D unresolved. The V end was cut by 5 bases, the J end by 6 bases, with 9 bases between. Germline V gene data show CDR1 as MGHDK and CDR2 as SYGVNS. The length of the CDR3 is 12 residues. DNA for the CDR3: TGTGCCAGCAGTCCACTCGGGGATACGCAGTATTTT. It codes for CASSPLGDTQYF.

The V gene is TRBV14, the J gene TRBJ2-4; D not certain. Trimming removed 1 base from V and 1 base from J, with 11 bases in between. Germline CDR1 reads SGHDN; CDR2 reads FVKESK. There are 16 residues in the CDR3. The CDR3, as DNA: TGTGCCAGCAGCCAAGTATCCACAGATGCCAAAAACATTCAGTACTTC. Residues: CASSQVSTDAKNIQYF.

This sequence joins TRBV4-3 and TRBJ2-1; D is possibly TRBD1 or TRBD2 (5 bases each). The germline CDR1 and CDR2 sequences are LGHNA and YSLEER. The ends were cut back, 0 bases at V and 15 bases at J, with 18 bases in the middle. The CDR3 is made up of 14 amino acids. CDR3 nucleotide sequence: TGCGCCAGCAGCCAAGAGGGAGACCGGGCAGGGCCGTTCTTC. Translating it yields CASSQEGDRAGPFF.

Only a few counts were recorded for this clone. The chain uses TRBV6-1 and TRBJ2-6, with 8 bases that match TRBD1. CDR3 length: 17 residues. The V and J ends lost 4 bases and 0 bases, in that order; junction bases with no gene match: 5. In germline, CDR1 is MNHNS, CDR2 SASEGT. The CDR3 bases are TGTGCCAGCAGTGGGACAGGGAGTTTCTCTGGGGCCAACGTCCTGACTTTC. This sequence encodes CASSGTGSFSGANVLTF.